The rows below give T cell receptor beta chains drawn from one sample of a study of cytomegalovirus exposure and HLA in healthy donors. Using immunoSEQ multiplex PCR, the repertoire was profiled, and TCRdb retains in-frame clones only, with some absent. Found here are approximately 190,000 clones, 80% to 85% of them singletons; the top ten hold around 2.1%. The sample taken for sequencing was PBMCs. The receptors originated from a woman aged 18-35 years in good health and CMV-seropositive. Both conserved end residues are part of each CDR3.

>TRBV6-5|14
CASSDGNRGYGYTF
>TRBV29-1|8
CSVDRAIF
>TRBV5-1|16
CASSPRTSGGGDEQFF
>TRBV7-6|17
CASSKGFQAGDPGELFF
>TRBV2|14
CASSEGGNYQPQHF
>TRBV30|12
CAGGTGNYGYTF
>TRBV6-1|17
CASSDVPGQGNTGELFF
>TRBV9|14
CASSVSTGNSPLHF
>TRBV6-6|14
CASRGLAGPNEQFF
>TRBV7-6|14
CASSWGQGLNEQFF
>TRBV27|14
CASNPTGNTGELFF
>TRBV11-3|17
CASSPPLGGANRNEQFF
>TRBV28|16
CASSFPFTNGISGYTF
>TRBV7-2|15
CASSLGWSRGYGYTF
>TRBV7-3|15
CASSLEGGFNQPQHF
>TRBV11-3|16
CASSRLAGASYNEQFF
>TRBV9|17
CASSDTADGSSYNEQFF
>TRBV11-3|14
CASSFGGSTDTQYF
>TRBV29-1|13
CSVGPTGMETQYF
>TRBV6-1|13
CASINRGFQPQHF
>TRBV23-1|13
CASSQKQNTEAFF
>TRBV4-1|13
CASSRTSQYEQYF
>TRBV19|15
CASSTSSGGYNEQFF
>TRBV5-6|14
CASSFGTGETEAFF